The 16 T cell receptor beta chains given below trace back to one sample, sequenced in a study of OX40 agonist ivuxolimab in advanced cancers. TCRdb's copy holds only in-frame clones and misses some; the assay was immunoSEQ multiplex PCR. The repertoire consists of 65,000 to 95,000 clones, with 80% to 90% occurring once and the leading ten covering roughly 5.5%. Sequenced here: CD4+ or CD8+ T cells sorted from blood, sampled in a trial of the OX40 agonist ivuxolimab. These receptors all stem from an adult with an advanced solid tumor such as melanoma, head and neck, liver or kidney cancer.

The J gene is TRBJ2-5, the V gene TRBV19, with 7 nucleotides matching TRBD1. The germline CDR1 and CDR2 sequences are LNHDA and SQIVND (reference sequence). J lost 2 bases, V lost 3 bases, and 6 bases had no gene match. The CDR3 totals 15 residues. CDR3 bases: TGTGCCAGTAGTATCGACGACAGGGAGCAAGAGACCCAGTACTTC. It yields the protein CASSIDDREQETQYF.

This clone was detected once. The J gene is TRBJ1-1, the V gene TRBV6-5; 7 bases fit TRBD1. Germline V gene lookup returns CDR1 MNHEY and CDR2 SVGAGI. Germline trimming cut 2 bases from V and 6 bases from J; bases unmatched to any gene: 3. The CDR3 loop spans 13 amino acids. In nucleotides, the CDR3 is TGTGCCAGCAGTTACCCTACAGGGGCTGAAGCTTTCTTT. As protein: CASSYPTGAEAFF.

The DNA for the CDR3 is TGCGCCAGCAGCCCCAGGACAGGGGACGCCTACGAGCAGTACTTC. Its protein is CASSPRTGDAYEQYF. V and J are TRBV5-1 and TRBJ2-7; TRBD1 aligns across 9 bases. The J segment lost 2 bases and the V segment lost 4 bases, leaving 7 bases of the junction unmatched. Germline V gene sequence: CDR1 SGHRS, CDR2 YFSETQ. The CDR3 covers 15 residues.

This chain uses TRBV5-1 with TRBJ2-1; 7 bases fit TRBD1. The trim removed 0 bases at V and 4 bases at J, leaving 7 bases unmatched. CDR1 and CDR2 from the germline V gene are SGHRS and YFSETQ. CDR3 size: 16 residues. CDR3 nucleotide sequence: TGCGCCAGCAGCTTGGCAGGTCCAGGGGGATACAATGAGCAGTTCTTC. The encoded protein is CASSLAGPGGYNEQFF.

The table lists this clone with a few counts. CDR3: CSPRTLATEAFF. The CDR3 coding sequence is TGCAGCCCGAGAACACTTGCCACTGAAGCTTTCTTT. The chain employs TRBV29-1 and TRBJ1-1; D remains ambiguous. Per germline, CDR1 SQVTM and CDR2 ANQGSEA. This CDR3 has 12 amino acids. The V and J ends lost 8 bases and 4 bases respectively, with 14 bases between them.

This clone has a single count. The CDR3 nucleotides are TGTGCCAGCAGCTCCCAGGGAGGGGGTCAGCCCCAGCATTTT. The encoded protein is CASSSQGGGQPQHF. The V gene is TRBV7-2, the J gene TRBJ1-5; possible D gene TRBD1, 6 bases. From germline, CDR1 is SGHTA and CDR2 FQGNSA. This CDR3 is 14 amino acids long. V dropped 4 bases and J dropped 6 bases, with 13 bases sitting between them.

The genes are TRBV4-1 and TRBJ2-5; D uncertain. The germline V gene has CDR1 MGHRA and CDR2 YSYEKL. The V gene lost 4 bases and the J gene lost 0 bases, with 12 bases spanning the gap. There are 15 residues in the CDR3. CDR3 DNA sequence: TGCGCCAGCAGCCGATTGAATCGGGACCAAGAGACCCAGTACTTC. Its translation: CASSRLNRDQETQYF.

V is TRBV6-6 and J is TRBJ2-7; 7 bases agree with TRBD1. Germline V gene lookup returns CDR1 MNHNY and CDR2 SVGAGI (reference sequence). V was pared by 8 bases and J by 2 bases, with 6 bases of the junction left unmatched. The CDR3 runs 13 residues. The CDR3 is CASGPGQTYEQYF. The DNA of the CDR3 is TGTGCCAGCGGCCCGGGACAGACCTACGAGCAGTACTTC.

In regard to this clone: The identical CDR3 is also encoded by other nucleotide sequences in the sample. V is TRBV5-1 and J is TRBJ2-5; D may be TRBD2 (6 bases). The DNA matches TRBJ2-7 better at its end, which makes the J call doubtful. The CDR3 covers 15 residues. Germline CDR1 and CDR2: SGHRS and YFSETQ. The CDR3 reads CASSLTGVSSYEQYF. The CDR3 region has the DNA TGCGCCAGCAGCCTCACGGGGGTAAGCTCCTACGAGCAGTACTTC.

The V call is TRBV14, the J call TRBJ2-7; D is unresolved. Germline CDR1 reads SGHDN; CDR2 reads FVKESK. V was cut by 1 base and J by 2 bases, with 9 bases left in between. The CDR3 is 14 residues long. The CDR3 protein is CASSQVIGTYEQYF. As DNA, the CDR3 is TGTGCCAGCAGCCAAGTTATAGGGACCTACGAGCAGTACTTC.

In its sample, this clone was seen a few times. The gene calls are TRBV2 and TRBJ2-3, with 8 positions matching TRBD1. CDR3 size: 15 residues. The germline V gene has CDR1 SNHLY and CDR2 FYNNEI. The V segment lost 3 bases and the J segment 4 bases; nucleotides outside the gene matches: 6. Written as DNA, the CDR3 is TGTGCCAGCAGTGATCCGGACAGGGCCCCAGATACGCAGTATTTT. Protein sequence: CASSDPDRAPDTQYF.

The V gene is TRBV6-1, the J gene TRBJ2-2; tentatively, D is TRBD1 (5 bases). The germline V and J ends were trimmed by 5 bases and 3 bases, with 10 bases remaining between them. In germline, CDR1 is MNHNS, CDR2 SASEGT. This CDR3 is built from 14 residues. DNA for the CDR3: TGTGCCAGCAGTTTGGACACGGACACCGGGGAGCTGTTTTTT. Encoded protein: CASSLDTDTGELFF.

V gene TRBV5-6 combines with J gene TRBJ2-7; 7 bases fit TRBD1. The germline V gene has CDR1 SGHDT and CDR2 YYEEEE. The CDR3 length is 15 residues. Germline trimming cut 4 bases from V and 3 bases from J; bases unmatched to any gene: 10. CDR3 sequence (DNA): TGTGCCAGCAGCGTCCGACAGGGACCGATCTACGAGCAGTACTTC. This translates into CASSVRQGPIYEQYF.

The genes are TRBV7-2 and TRBJ2-1, with 8 bases fitting TRBD1. V lost 4 bases to trimming and J lost 6 bases; unmatched junction nucleotides: 11. CDR3 length: 16 amino acids. Germline lookup yields CDR1 SGHTA and CDR2 FQGNSA. CDR3 nucleotides: TGTGCCAGCAGCTCCAGCGGCAGGGGGCGCCTCAATGAGCAGTTCTTC. Translation gives CASSSSGRGRLNEQFF. The complete variable domain, with remaining parts taken from reference TRBV7-2 and TRBJ2-1, reads GAGVSQSPSNKVTEKGKDVELRCDPISGHTALYWYRQSLGQGLEFLIYFQGNSAPDKSGLPSDRFSAERTGGSVSTLTIQRTQQEDSAVYLCASSSSGRGRLNEQFFGPGTRLTVL.

V usage is TRBV18 and J usage is TRBJ1-5; 7 bases map to TRBD1. Germline trimming cut 4 bases from V and 6 bases from J; bases unmatched to any gene: 12. The CDR3 contains 16 residues. Germline lookup yields CDR1 KGHSH and CDR2 LQKENI. CDR3 protein: CASSQEGGGGVQPQHF. Written as DNA, the CDR3 is TGTGCCAGCTCACAGGAAGGGGGAGGGGGCGTTCAGCCCCAGCATTTT.

The DNA for the CDR3 is TGCGCCAGCAGCTATTTTAGCGGAGCTGACAATGAGCAGTTCTTC. This gives the protein CASSYFSGADNEQFF. This sequence joins TRBV5-1 and TRBJ2-1; D possibly corresponds to TRBD2 (6 bases). Per germline, CDR1 SGHRS and CDR2 YFSETQ. The CDR3 totals 15 residues. Trimming took off 3 bases at V and 5 bases at J, with 15 bases between the two ends.